The 29 T cell receptor beta chains reported below all come from one sample, sequenced in a study of shared clonotypes between healthy human individuals. Clones were sequenced by immunoSEQ multiplex PCR, and TCRdb holds only the in-frame ones, with some missing. The sample holds 900,000 to 1,200,000 clones; 75% to 80% are singletons and the top ten take 0.61%. Sequencing input: memory CD4+ T cells from PBMCs. The subset was: CD45RA-negative fraction. Receptors originate from a young man in good health. Some clones in this sample may be carry-over from other donors' samples.

In the case of this clone: At the DNA level, this CDR3 is encoded by other sequences in the same sample as well. The chain links TRBV11-3 to TRBJ2-1; D gene unclear. The V end was cut by 1 base, the J end by 1 base, with 8 bases between. CDR1 SGHNT and CDR2 YENEEA come from the germline V gene. The CDR3 is 15 amino acids. Here the CDR3 reads CASSLGLGSYNEQFF. DNA for the CDR3: TGTGCCAGCAGCTTAGGCTTGGGTTCCTACAATGAGCAGTTCTTC.

The chain uses TRBV23-1 and TRBJ1-2; D is unresolved. TRBV23-1 is treated as an ORF (open reading frame) with a function not yet certain. There are 14 residues in the CDR3. The germline V and J ends were trimmed by 2 bases and 4 bases, with 11 bases remaining between them. This CDR3 reads CASSQEQALYGYTF. In nucleotides, the CDR3 is TGCGCCAGCAGTCAAGAGCAAGCGCTCTATGGCTACACCTTC.

The V gene is TRBV5-4, the J gene TRBJ1-1; D is ambiguous. Trimming left V 4 bases short and J 0 bases short, with 10 bases between. The germline CDR1 and CDR2 sequences are SGHNT and YYREEE (reference sequence). CDR3 length: 14 amino acids. The chain's CDR3 is CASSPATLNTEAFF. The CDR3 DNA reads as TGTGCCAGCAGCCCGGCGACCCTGAACACTGAAGCTTTCTTT.

The chain is built from TRBV5-6 and TRBJ2-7; D possibly matches TRBD1 or TRBD2 (5 bases each). V lost 2 bases and J 2 bases, leaving 11 bases between the germline ends. From germline, CDR1 is SGHDT and CDR2 YYEEEE. The CDR3 sequence is 14 residues long. The CDR3 DNA sequence: TGTGCCAGCAGCTTTTGGCAGGGAGCCTACGAGCAGTACTTC. Residues: CASSFWQGAYEQYF. Drawing the rest from reference TRBV5-6 and TRBJ2-7, the complete variable domain is DAGVTQSPTHLIKTRGQQVTLRCSPKSGHDTVSWYQQALGQGPQFIFQYYEEEERQRGNFPDRFSGHQFPNYSSELNVNALLLGDSALYLCASSFWQGAYEQYFGPGTRLTVT.

The gene calls are TRBV10-1 and TRBJ2-3; 9 bases agree with TRBD1. The CDR3 consists of 16 residues. The trim removed 1 base at V and 3 bases at J, leaving 5 bases unmatched. In germline, CDR1 is WNHNN, CDR2 SYGVQD (reference sequence). The CDR3 protein is CASSELGQGGTDTQYF. As DNA, the CDR3 is TGCGCCAGCAGTGAGTTGGGACAGGGTGGAACAGATACGCAGTATTTT.

The rearrangement joins TRBV6-5 to TRBJ2-7; 9 nucleotides match TRBD1. There are 15 residues in the CDR3. The trim removed 6 bases at V and 1 base at J, leaving 7 bases unmatched. Germline CDR1 reads MNHEY; CDR2 reads SVGAGI. The CDR3 region has the DNA TGTGCCAGCAGGCCCCTAGGACAGGGGTCCTACGAGCAGTACTTC. Translating gives CASRPLGQGSYEQYF.

This clone was counted between two and nine times. V usage is TRBV5-1 and J usage is TRBJ2-5, with 8 bases that match TRBD2. The CDR3 sequence is 15 residues long. Germline assignment: CDR1 SGHRS and CDR2 YFSETQ. With 1 base clipped from V and 3 bases from J, the junction kept 5 bases outside the gene matches. CDR3 coding DNA: TGCGCCAGCAGCTTGACCGGGACTAGAGAAGAGACCCAGTACTTC. It is translated as CASSLTGTREETQYF.

The chain carries TRBV7-6 and TRBJ1-3; D gene uncertain. Trimming shortened V by 5 bases and J by 0 bases, and 11 bases separated the two germline ends. Germline CDR1 SGHVS, CDR2 FNYEAQ. This CDR3 has 15 residues. The CDR3 reads CASSISRSSGNTIYF. The CDR3 region has the DNA TGTGCCAGCAGCATAAGCAGGAGCTCTGGAAACACCATATATTTT.

V usage is TRBV5-5 and J usage is TRBJ1-1; TRBD1 might be the D (5 bases). The V and J ends lost 2 bases and 4 bases respectively, with 15 bases between them. CDR1 is SGHKS and CDR2 is YYEKEE in the germline V gene (reference sequence). There are 15 residues in the CDR3. DNA of the CDR3: TGTGCCAGCAGCTTCTTGGTGCAGGGCGTCACTGAAGCTTTCTTT. Translated: CASSFLVQGVTEAFF.

The rearrangement links TRBV4-2 to TRBJ1-5; D is unclear. V was pared by 1 base and J by 3 bases, with 4 bases between. This CDR3 spans 13 amino acids. Germline CDR1 LGHNA, CDR2 YNFKEQ. The CDR3, as DNA: TGTGCCAGCAGCCAAGGACCCAATCAGCCCCAGCATTTT. Amino acids: CASSQGPNQPQHF.

Concerning this clone: This CDR3 is also generated by other DNA sequences in the sample. The CDR3 bases are TGTGCCAGCAGCTTAGGCCGGGAGACCCAGTACTTC. As protein: CASSLGRETQYF. The chain uses TRBV7-2 and TRBJ2-5; D not resolved. Between the trimmed V and J ends, which lost 1 base and 5 bases, there was a span of 5 bases. Germline V lookup: CDR1 SGHTA, CDR2 FQGNSA. The CDR3 covers 12 residues.

The V call is TRBV28, the J call TRBJ2-7; TRBD1 aligns across 7 bases. Germline V gives CDR1 MDHEN, CDR2 SYDVKM. V trimming: 6 bases; J trimming: 2 bases; junction bases outside the gene matches: 16. There are 17 residues in the CDR3. For the CDR3, the DNA is TGTGCCAGCAGCTCGAATACTTTAGGACAGGTAACCTACGAGCAGTACTTC. Translation gives CASSSNTLGQVTYEQYF.

This clone appeared once. The chain links TRBV28 to TRBJ2-1, with TRBD2 matching 11 bases. The length of the CDR3 is 14 residues. Germline assignment: CDR1 MDHEN and CDR2 SYDVKM. V lost 6 bases and J lost 7; bases outside the gene matches: 5. The CDR3 protein is CASRSSGRKNEQFF. In nucleotides, the CDR3 is TGTGCCAGCAGGTCTAGCGGGAGGAAGAATGAGCAGTTCTTC.

This chain uses TRBV5-5 with TRBJ2-1, with D tentatively TRBD2 (5 bases). In germline, CDR1 is SGHKS, CDR2 YYEKEE (reference sequence). The CDR3 sequence is 15 residues long. The ends were cut back, 1 base at V and 2 bases at J, with 10 bases in the middle. The CDR3 loop is CASSLSPGTYNEQFF. The CDR3, as DNA: TGTGCCAGCAGCTTGTCACCGGGGACCTACAATGAGCAGTTCTTC.

The chain couples TRBV5-1 to TRBJ1-5; no clear D gene. The ends were cut back, 5 bases at V and 3 bases at J, with 15 bases in the middle. This CDR3 contains 15 residues. CDR1 and CDR2 from the germline V gene are SGHRS and YFSETQ. The CDR3 coding sequence is TGCGCCAGCAGTTCCGATCCAGCCAACAATCAGCCCCAGCATTTT. It is translated as CASSSDPANNQPQHF.

V gene TRBV7-2 combines with J gene TRBJ2-6; D possibly corresponds to TRBD1 (5 bases). The germline gives CDR1 SGHTA, CDR2 FQGNSA. Trimming stripped 5 bases from V and 0 bases from J, with 11 bases between. CDR3 length equals 16 residues. CDR3 bases: TGTGCCAGCAGCCAGACAGCGCACTCTGGGGCCAACGTCCTGACTTTC. Residues: CASSQTAHSGANVLTF.

The V call is TRBV19, the J call TRBJ1-4; 9 nucleotides line up with TRBD1. CDR3 size: 14 residues. Germline CDR1 is LNHDA and CDR2 is SQIVND (reference sequence). With V trimmed by 6 bases and J by 10 bases, 9 bases remained unmatched. CDR3 amino acids: CASRPGQGVGKLFF. The DNA of the CDR3 is TGTGCCAGTAGGCCGGGACAGGGAGTAGGAAAACTGTTTTTT.

The rearrangement joins TRBV5-1 to TRBJ1-2, with D perhaps TRBD1 (6 bases). CDR1 and CDR2 (germline): SGHRS, YFSETQ. V lost 0 bases to trimming and J lost 4 bases, with 13 bases between them. The CDR3 consists of 15 residues. Here the CDR3 reads CASSLGPGTPYGYTF. The CDR3 DNA sequence: TGCGCCAGCAGCTTGGGACCCGGGACACCCTATGGCTACACCTTC.

This chain joins TRBV6-6 and TRBJ2-2, with D perhaps TRBD1 or TRBD2 (5 bases each). Trimming shortened V by 0 bases and J by 8 bases, and 10 bases separated the two germline ends. The CDR3 sequence is 14 residues long. Germline V gene lookup returns CDR1 MNHNY and CDR2 SVGAGI (reference sequence). The DNA of the CDR3 is TGTGCCAGCAGTTACTCGCGAGGGGAAGGGGAGCTGTTTTTT. The encoded protein is CASSYSRGEGELFF.

The chain couples TRBV19 to TRBJ1-1; 7 bases line up with TRBD1. The germline CDR1 and CDR2 sequences are LNHDA and SQIVND (reference sequence). With 7 bases clipped from V and 5 bases from J, the junction kept 10 bases outside the gene matches. The length of the CDR3 is 14 residues. CDR3 loop: CASNPTGSWTEAFF. CDR3 DNA: TGTGCCAGTAACCCGACAGGGAGTTGGACTGAAGCTTTCTTT.

As concerns this clone: This specimen includes other DNA sequences encoding the same CDR3. This chain connects TRBV27 to TRBJ2-3; no definite D call. Per the germline V gene, CDR1 is MNHEY and CDR2 is SMNVEV (reference sequence). The CDR3 has 12 amino acids. Trimming stripped 2 bases from V and 6 bases from J, with 6 bases between. CDR3 DNA sequence: TGTGCCAGCAGTTTAACCCGGGATACGCAGTATTTT. Its protein is CASSLTRDTQYF.

The chain couples TRBV9 to TRBJ2-1, with TRBD2 identical over 8 bases. Looked up from germline, CDR1 is SGDLS and CDR2 is YYNGEE. Losses at the gene ends were 0 bases for V and 9 bases for J; bases not matched to a gene: 8. This CDR3 contains 15 residues. The CDR3: CASSVEASGWGEQFF. The CDR3 DNA reads as TGTGCCAGCAGCGTAGAGGCTAGCGGGTGGGGTGAGCAGTTCTTC.

This clone was observed a handful of times. The chain employs TRBV27 and TRBJ2-1, with TRBD2 identical over 11 bases. Germline CDR1 and CDR2: MNHEY and SMNVEV (reference sequence). The CDR3 contains 17 residues. V lost 6 bases, J lost 4 bases, and 11 bases stayed unmatched. CDR3 loop: CASRKLWGLAAYNEQFF. CDR3 in DNA: TGTGCCAGCAGGAAACTCTGGGGACTAGCGGCTTACAATGAGCAGTTCTTC.

The chain recombines TRBV5-1 with TRBJ2-3; D unclear. The CDR3 length is 12 residues. The germline V gene has CDR1 SGHRS and CDR2 YFSETQ. V was shortened by 4 bases and J by 2 bases, with 5 bases between the two germline ends. CDR3 nucleotides: TGCGCCAGCAGCGACAACACAGATACGCAGTATTTT. This encodes CASSDNTDTQYF.

To note about this clone: A read error is the likely source, as a far larger clone sits one nucleotide away. The CDR3 region is CSASTGGGPQHF. CDR3 nucleotides: TGCAGCGCGTCGACAGGGGGAGGCCCCCAGCATTTT. The chain carries TRBV29-1 and TRBJ1-5, with 9 bases that match TRBD1. The germline gives CDR1 SQVTM, CDR2 ANQGSEA. The V and J ends lost 7 bases and 10 bases, in that order; junction bases with no gene match: 8. The CDR3 runs to 12 residues.

This clone was seen a single time. The chain has TRBV7-2 and TRBJ2-1, with a possible D match to TRBD2 (6 bases). Germline CDR1 and CDR2: SGHTA and FQGNSA. The CDR3 is 11 residues long. V was shortened by 4 bases and J by 10 bases, with 8 bases between the two germline ends. The CDR3 nucleotides are TGTGCCAGCAGCTACCGGGGGGAGCAGTTCTTC. It yields the protein CASSYRGEQFF.

In the case of this clone: One end of the junction varies from germline; a read error may be responsible. V usage is TRBV19 and J usage is TRBJ1-1, with 8 bases fitting TRBD1. The CDR3 is 15 residues long. Per the germline V gene, CDR1 is LNHDA and CDR2 is SQIVND (reference sequence). CDR3 region: CASWHRGYVKTEAFF. For the CDR3, the DNA is TGTGCCAGTTGGCACAGGGGGTACGTGAAGACTGAAGCTTTCTTT.

The CDR3 DNA is TGTGCCGGGTACCGGGACAGGGGGCGAGGCACCGGGGAGCTGTTTTTT. This codes for CAGYRDRGRGTGELFF. The rearrangement links TRBV19 to TRBJ2-2, with 12 bases matching TRBD1. Germline CDR1 is LNHDA and CDR2 is SQIVND (reference sequence). V was pared by 11 bases and J by 4 bases, with 11 bases of the junction left unmatched. CDR3 length: 16 residues.

The V call is TRBV11-2, the J call TRBJ2-1; D may correspond to TRBD1 or TRBD2 (7 bases each). Germline CDR1 reads SGHAT; CDR2 reads FQNNGV. The CDR3 extends over 16 amino acids. V lost 5 bases and J 2 bases, leaving 16 bases between the germline ends. CDR3 in DNA: TGTGCCAGCAGCCCAGGGGGAGGGTCGACCTACAATGAGCAGTTCTTC. Translation: CASSPGGGSTYNEQFF.